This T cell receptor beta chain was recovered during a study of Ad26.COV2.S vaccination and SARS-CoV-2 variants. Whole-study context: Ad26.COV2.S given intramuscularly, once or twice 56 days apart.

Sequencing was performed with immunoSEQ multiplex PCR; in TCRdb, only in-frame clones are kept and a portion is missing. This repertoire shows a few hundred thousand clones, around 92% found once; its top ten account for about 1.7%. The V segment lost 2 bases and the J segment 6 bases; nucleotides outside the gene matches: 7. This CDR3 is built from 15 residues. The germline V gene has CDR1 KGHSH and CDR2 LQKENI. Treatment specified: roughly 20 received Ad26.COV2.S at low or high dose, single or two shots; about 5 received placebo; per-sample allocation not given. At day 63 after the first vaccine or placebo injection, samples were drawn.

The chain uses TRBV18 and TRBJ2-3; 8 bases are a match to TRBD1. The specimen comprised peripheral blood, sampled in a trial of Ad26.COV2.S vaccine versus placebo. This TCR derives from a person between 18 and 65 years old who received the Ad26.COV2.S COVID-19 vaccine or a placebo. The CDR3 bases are TGTGCCAGCTCACCATTGACAGGGGTGACGGATACGCAGTATTTT. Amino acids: CASSPLTGVTDTQYF. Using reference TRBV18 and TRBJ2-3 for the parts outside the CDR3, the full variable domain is NAGVMQNPRHLVRRRGQEARLRCSPMKGHSHVYWYRQLPEEGLKFMVYLQKENIIDESGMPKERFSAEFPKEGPSILRIQQVVRGDSAAYFCASSPLTGVTDTQYFGPGTRLTVL.